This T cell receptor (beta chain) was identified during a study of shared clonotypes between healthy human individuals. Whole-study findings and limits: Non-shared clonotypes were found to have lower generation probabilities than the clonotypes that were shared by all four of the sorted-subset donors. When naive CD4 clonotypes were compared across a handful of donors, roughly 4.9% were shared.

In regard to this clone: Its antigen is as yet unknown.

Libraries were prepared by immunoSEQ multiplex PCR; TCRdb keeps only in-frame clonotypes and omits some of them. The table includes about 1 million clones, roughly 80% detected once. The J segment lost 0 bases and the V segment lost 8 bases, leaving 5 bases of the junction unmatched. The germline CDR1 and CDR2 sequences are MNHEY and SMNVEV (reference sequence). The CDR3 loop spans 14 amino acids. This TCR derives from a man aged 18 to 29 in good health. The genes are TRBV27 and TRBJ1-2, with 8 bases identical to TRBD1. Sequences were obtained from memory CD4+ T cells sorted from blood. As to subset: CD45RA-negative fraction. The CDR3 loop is CASRTGIANYGYTF. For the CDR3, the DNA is TGTGCCAGCCGGACAGGGATAGCTAACTATGGCTACACCTTC.